The clone carrying this TCR beta chain occurred a few times. Its target is unknown. The entry originates in a study of human T cells and chemical hapten exposure. Across the study: Throughout a study of 20 to 30 weeks, patients underwent weekly scalp administration of diphenylcyclopropenone doses. Study-level results: The study found that DPC sensitization did not change TCRs above 1 in 1000 frequency.

J was trimmed by 4 bases and V by 0 bases; bases with no gene match: 12. The CDR3 is 18 residues long. The V gene's germline CDR1 is DFQATT and CDR2 SNEGSKA (reference sequence). This sample's time point: pre-sensitization, week 0. Treatment noted: therapeutic diphenylcyclopropenone sensitization with weekly scalp DPC. In TCRdb, the RACE reads were re-called with MiXCR into one record per CDR3 protein. This sample yields around 260,000 distinct CDR3 sequences, of which more than 6.5% are seen a single time; over 2% belongs to the top ten. The sequence came from a woman between 40 and 50 years old with alopecia areata. Some clones in this sample may be carry-over from other donors' samples. Sequencing used whole blood, obtained in connection with sensitization to the hapten diphenylcyclopropenone (DPC). The V call is TRBV20-1, the J call TRBJ2-7, with TRBD2 identical over 13 bases. The CDR3 here is CSARDGLAGVRVLYEQYF. CDR3 DNA sequence: TGCAGTGCTAGAGATGGACTAGCGGGAGTCCGCGTTTTGTACGAGCAGTACTTC.